The 8 T cell receptor beta chains below come from one sample, sequenced in a study of cytomegalovirus exposure and HLA in healthy donors. The study ran its PCR with 60 Vbeta and 13 Jbeta primers. Using immunoSEQ multiplex PCR, the repertoire was profiled, and TCRdb retains in-frame clones only, with some absent. The sample consists of roughly 140,000 clones, roughly 77% of them appearing once. Sequencing used PBMCs. The receptors come from a woman aged 25 to 45 in good health and CMV-seronegative.

A few counts support this clone. CDR3 sequence (DNA): TGTGCCAGCAGTTTTGGGACTAGCGGGTACCTCGAGCAGTACTTC. Amino acid sequence: CASSFGTSGYLEQYF. This chain uses TRBV28 with TRBJ2-7; 12 positions agree with TRBD2. This CDR3 region has 15 residues. CDR1 and CDR2 from the germline V gene are MDHEN and SYDVKM. V shed 3 bases and J 6 bases; nucleotides not matched to a gene: 6.

This clone was seen just once. The chain employs TRBV9 and TRBJ1-1; unclear D gene. This CDR3 has 13 residues. The germline gives CDR1 SGDLS, CDR2 YYNGEE. V was trimmed by 1 base and J by 3 bases, leaving 7 bases between them. CDR3 region: CASSVQGDTEAFF. CDR3 sequence (DNA): TGTGCCAGCAGCGTACAAGGAGACACTGAAGCTTTCTTT.

The chain links TRBV9 to TRBJ2-5; weak D call: TRBD2 (7 bases). Trimming shortened V by 4 bases and J by 5 bases, and 15 bases separated the two germline ends. Looked up from germline, CDR1 is SGDLS and CDR2 is YYNGEE. This CDR3 region has 14 residues. CDR3 DNA sequence: TGTGCCAGCAGCAAGAGGGGGGGATATGAGACCCAGTACTTC. Amino acids: CASSKRGGYETQYF. Combining the CDR3 with reference TRBV9 and TRBJ2-5 gives the whole variable domain DSGVTQTPKHLITATGQRVTLRCSPRSGDLSVYWYQQSLDQGLQFLIQYYNGEERAKGNILERFSAQQFPDLHSELNLSSLELGDSALYFCASSKRGGYETQYFGPGTRLLVL.

The rearrangement joins TRBV19 to TRBJ1-3, with 9 bases lining up with TRBD1. The germline CDR1 and CDR2 sequences are LNHDA and SQIVND (reference sequence). CDR3 size: 18 residues. J was trimmed by 1 base and V by 9 bases; bases with no gene match: 16. As DNA, the CDR3 is TGTGCCAGCAACCAACCAGGTTGGGACAGGGCATCTGGAAACACCATATATTTT. Amino acids: CASNQPGWDRASGNTIYF.

The rearrangement uses TRBV2 and TRBJ2-5, with a possible D match to TRBD2 (5 bases). V dropped 7 bases and J dropped 0 bases, with 9 bases sitting between them. This CDR3 spans 13 amino acids. From germline, CDR1 is SNHLY and CDR2 FYNNEI. The CDR3: CASKRGYQETQYF. The DNA for the CDR3 is TGTGCCAGCAAACGAGGGTACCAAGAGACCCAGTACTTC.

The rearrangement links TRBV6-5 to TRBJ1-5; D remains unclear. CDR3 length: 15 residues. Trimming cost V 4 bases and J 1 base, with 11 bases left between them. The germline gives CDR1 MNHEY, CDR2 SVGAGI. CDR3 sequence: CASSLEGRSNQPQHF. CDR3 coding DNA: TGTGCCAGCAGTTTAGAGGGAAGGAGCAATCAGCCCCAGCATTTT.

The rearrangement uses TRBV7-9 and TRBJ2-5, with TRBD1 matching 7 bases. V shed 8 bases, J shed 0 bases, and the junction held 9 bases outside the gene matches. Germline assignment: CDR1 SEHNR and CDR2 FQNEAQ (reference sequence). This CDR3 contains 15 residues. DNA of the CDR3: TGTGCCAGCTTCCCGGGACAGACGTACCAAGAGACCCAGTACTTC. Its translation is CASFPGQTYQETQYF.

Of note for this clone: One end of the junction is discordant with germline, which a read error may explain. This rearrangement joins TRBV6-5 to TRBJ1-1; a weak D match, TRBD1 (5 bases). This CDR3 spans 14 amino acids. The germline CDR1 and CDR2 sequences are MNHEY and SVGAGI. The CDR3 here is CASRVQDMNTEAFF. As DNA, the CDR3 is TGTGCCAGCAGAGTACAGGACATGAATACTGAAGCTTTCTTT.